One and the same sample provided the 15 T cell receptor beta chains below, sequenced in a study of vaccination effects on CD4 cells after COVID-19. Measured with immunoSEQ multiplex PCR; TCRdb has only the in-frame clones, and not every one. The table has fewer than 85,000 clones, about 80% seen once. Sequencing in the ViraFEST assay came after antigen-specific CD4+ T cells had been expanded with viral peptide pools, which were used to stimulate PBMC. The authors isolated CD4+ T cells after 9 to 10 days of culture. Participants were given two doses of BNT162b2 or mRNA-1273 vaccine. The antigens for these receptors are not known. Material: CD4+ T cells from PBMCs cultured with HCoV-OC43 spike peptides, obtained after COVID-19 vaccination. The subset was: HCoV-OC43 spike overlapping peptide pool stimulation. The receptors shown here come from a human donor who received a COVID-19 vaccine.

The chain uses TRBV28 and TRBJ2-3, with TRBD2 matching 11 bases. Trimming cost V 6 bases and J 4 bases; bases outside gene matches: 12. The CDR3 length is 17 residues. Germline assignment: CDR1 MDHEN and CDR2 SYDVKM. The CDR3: CASSPVGLAGGADTQYF. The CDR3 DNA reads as TGTGCCAGCAGCCCCGTGGGGCTAGCGGGGGGTGCAGATACGCAGTATTTT. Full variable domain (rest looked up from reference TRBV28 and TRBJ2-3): DVKVTQSSRYLVKRTGEKVFLECVQDMDHENMFWYRQDPGLGLRLIYFSYDVKMKEKGDIPEGYSVSREKKERFSLILESASTNQTSMYLCASSPVGLAGGADTQYFGPGTRLTVL.

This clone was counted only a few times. CDR3 nucleotides: TGTGCCAGCAGCTTGATAAGGGTCTCGGGAGGCTACACCTTC. The encoded protein is CASSLIRVSGGYTF. This chain connects TRBV5-6 to TRBJ1-2; D is undetermined. The V gene's germline CDR1 is SGHDT and CDR2 YYEEEE. The CDR3 has 14 residues. Trimming left V 1 base short and J 8 bases short, with 15 bases between.

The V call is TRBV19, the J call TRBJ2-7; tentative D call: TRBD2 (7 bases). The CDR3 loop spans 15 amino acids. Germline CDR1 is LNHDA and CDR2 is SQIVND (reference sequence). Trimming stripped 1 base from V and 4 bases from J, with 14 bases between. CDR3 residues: CASSIAGGPQYEQYV. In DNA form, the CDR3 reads TGTGCCAGTAGTATAGCGGGGGGCCCGCAATACGAGCAGTACGTC.

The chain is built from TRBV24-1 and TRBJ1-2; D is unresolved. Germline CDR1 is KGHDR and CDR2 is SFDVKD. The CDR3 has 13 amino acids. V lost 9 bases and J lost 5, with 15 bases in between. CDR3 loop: CATEDRSGYGYTF. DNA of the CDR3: TGTGCCACCGAAGACCGGTCCGGTTATGGCTACACCTTC.

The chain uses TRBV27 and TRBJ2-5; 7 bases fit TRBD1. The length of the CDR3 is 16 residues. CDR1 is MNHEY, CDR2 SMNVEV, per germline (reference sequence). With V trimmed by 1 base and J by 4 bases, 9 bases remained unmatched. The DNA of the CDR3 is TGTGCCAGCAGTTTATATGGCAGGGGGTGGTTAGAGACCCAGTACTTC. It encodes CASSLYGRGWLETQYF.

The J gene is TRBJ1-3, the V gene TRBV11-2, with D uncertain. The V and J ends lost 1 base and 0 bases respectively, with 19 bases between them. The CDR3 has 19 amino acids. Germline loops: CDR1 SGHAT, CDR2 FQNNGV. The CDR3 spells CASSLAREPTQISGNTIYF. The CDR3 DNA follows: TGTGCCAGCAGCTTAGCCCGAGAGCCTACCCAGATCTCTGGAAACACCATATATTTT.

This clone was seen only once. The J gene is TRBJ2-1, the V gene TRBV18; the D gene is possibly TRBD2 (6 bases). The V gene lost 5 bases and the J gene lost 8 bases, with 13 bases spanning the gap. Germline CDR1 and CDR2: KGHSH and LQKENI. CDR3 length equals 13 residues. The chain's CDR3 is CASSRLEGDEQFF. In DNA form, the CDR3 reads TGTGCCAGCTCAAGACTAGAAGGTGATGAGCAGTTCTTC.

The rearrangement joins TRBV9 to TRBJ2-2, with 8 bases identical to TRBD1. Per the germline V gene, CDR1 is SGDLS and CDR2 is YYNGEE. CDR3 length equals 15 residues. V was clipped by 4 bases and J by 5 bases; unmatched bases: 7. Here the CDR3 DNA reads TGTGCCAGCAGCCCGCGAGGACAGGGAACCGGGGAGCTGTTTTTT. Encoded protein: CASSPRGQGTGELFF.

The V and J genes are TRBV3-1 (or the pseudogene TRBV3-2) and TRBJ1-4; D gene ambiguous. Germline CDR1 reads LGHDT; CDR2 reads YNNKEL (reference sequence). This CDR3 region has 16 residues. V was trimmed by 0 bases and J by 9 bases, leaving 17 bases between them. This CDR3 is CASSQERSSSGKKLFF. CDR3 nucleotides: TGTGCCAGCAGCCAAGAAAGGTCTAGCTCGGGGAAAAAACTGTTTTTT.

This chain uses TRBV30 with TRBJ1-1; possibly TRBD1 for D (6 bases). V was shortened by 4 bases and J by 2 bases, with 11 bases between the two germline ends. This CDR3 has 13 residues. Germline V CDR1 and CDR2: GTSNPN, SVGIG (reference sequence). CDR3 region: CAWTGDFNTEAFF. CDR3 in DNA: TGTGCCTGGACAGGGGATTTCAACACTGAAGCTTTCTTT.

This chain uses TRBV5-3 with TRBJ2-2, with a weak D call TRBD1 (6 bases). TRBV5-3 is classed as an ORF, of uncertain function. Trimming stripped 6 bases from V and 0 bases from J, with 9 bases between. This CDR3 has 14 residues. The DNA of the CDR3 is TGTGCCAGAAAGGGACACCCGAACACCGGGGAGCTGTTTTTT. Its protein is CARKGHPNTGELFF.

For the CDR3, the DNA is TGCGCCAGCAGCTGGGAAACAGGGTGGATCACTGAAGCTTTCTTT. It is translated as CASSWETGWITEAFF. V gene TRBV5-1 combines with J gene TRBJ1-1, with a tentative D call TRBD1 (6 bases). Germline V gene sequence: CDR1 SGHRS, CDR2 YFSETQ. CDR3 length: 15 amino acids. With 3 bases removed from V and 4 bases from J, the gap between germline ends came to 16 bases.

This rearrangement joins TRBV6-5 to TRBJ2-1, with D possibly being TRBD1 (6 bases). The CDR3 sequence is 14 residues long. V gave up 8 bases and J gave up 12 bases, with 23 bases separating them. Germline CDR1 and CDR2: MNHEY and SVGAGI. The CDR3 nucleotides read TGTGCCAGCTTTACCATTAAACAGGGCGTCCGGCAGTTCTTC. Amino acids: CASFTIKQGVRQFF.

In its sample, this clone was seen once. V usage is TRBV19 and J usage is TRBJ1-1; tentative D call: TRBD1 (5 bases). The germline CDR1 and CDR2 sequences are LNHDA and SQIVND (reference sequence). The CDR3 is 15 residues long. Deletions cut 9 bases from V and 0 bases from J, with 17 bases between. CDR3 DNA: TGTGCCAGCAGGTTAAAGGGGAAAATGAACACTGAAGCTTTCTTT. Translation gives CASRLKGKMNTEAFF.

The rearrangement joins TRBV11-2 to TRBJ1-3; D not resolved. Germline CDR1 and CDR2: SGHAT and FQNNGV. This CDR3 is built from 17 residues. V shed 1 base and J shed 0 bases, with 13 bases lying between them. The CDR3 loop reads CASSLGRQASSGNTIYF. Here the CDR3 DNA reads TGTGCCAGCAGCTTAGGACGCCAAGCCAGCTCTGGAAACACCATATATTTT.